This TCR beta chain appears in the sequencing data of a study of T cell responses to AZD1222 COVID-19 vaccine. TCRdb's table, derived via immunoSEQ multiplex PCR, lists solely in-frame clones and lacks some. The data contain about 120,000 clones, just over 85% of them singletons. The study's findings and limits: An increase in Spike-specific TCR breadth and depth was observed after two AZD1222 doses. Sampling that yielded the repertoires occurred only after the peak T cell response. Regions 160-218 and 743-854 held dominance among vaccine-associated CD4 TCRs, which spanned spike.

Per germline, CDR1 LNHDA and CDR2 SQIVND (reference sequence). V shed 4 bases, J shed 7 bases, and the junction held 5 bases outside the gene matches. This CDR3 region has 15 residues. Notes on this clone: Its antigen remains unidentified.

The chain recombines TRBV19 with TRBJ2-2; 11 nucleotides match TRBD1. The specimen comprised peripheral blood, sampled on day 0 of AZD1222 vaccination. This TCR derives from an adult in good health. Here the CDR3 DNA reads TGTGCCAGTAGTAAGGACAGGGGGCCGTTCGGGGAGCTGTTTTTT. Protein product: CASSKDRGPFGELFF.